These T cell receptor beta chains were read from a single sample in a study of cytomegalovirus exposure and HLA in healthy donors. Only in-frame clones appear in the TCRdb table, and some are missing; sequencing was by immunoSEQ multiplex PCR. Of 160,000 or so clones listed, more than 65% are singletons. The sequenced material came from PBMCs. The receptor set was obtained from a man in his thirties or forties in good health and CMV-seronegative. CDR3s include the opening cysteine and the closing phenylalanine or tryptophan.

TRBV27	TRBJ2-1	CASSPPGQGNEQFF
TRBV30	TRBJ2-7	CAWSAGGLAPQQYF
TRBV14	TRBJ1-2	CASSQSPGQGRGYTF
TRBV27	TRBJ1-2	CASSLLGQGAYGYTF
TRBV11-1	TRBJ2-7	CASSLDRLTSYEQYF
TRBV19	TRBJ2-1	CASSRAESSYNEQFF
TRBV25-1	TRBJ2-5	CASSASGTGVIQETQYF
TRBV11-2	TRBJ2-7	CASSPRGREGSYEQYF
TRBV5-1	TRBJ2-5	CASSWETSGRVETQYF
TRBV19	TRBJ1-5	CASSLWTEDLVQPQHF
TRBV30	TRBJ1-4	CAWSVRRPEKLFF
TRBV6-6	TRBJ2-5	CASRPQGLTPETQYF
TRBV7-2	TRBJ1-5	CASSLGTPRGAPQHF
TRBV19	TRBJ2-7	CASSVDRGSSYEQYF
TRBV11-2	TRBJ2-7	CASSSLGQGGRDEQYF
TRBV4-3	TRBJ1-1	CASSQDTPGSPEAFF
TRBV5-6	TRBJ2-7	CASSPHGGGRISF
TRBV27	TRBJ2-2	CASSRDRQATEVPGELFF
TRBV7-6	TRBJ2-3	CASSDGWADTQYF
TRBV9	TRBJ2-3	CASSIMGTSTDTQYF
TRBV6-6	TRBJ1-1	CASSWEADEAFF
TRBV10-3	TRBJ2-5	CAIGTGQETQYF
TRBV2	TRBJ1-3	CASSDHARRGGNTIYF
TRBV5-1	TRBJ2-7	CASSLEGLAGEQYF
TRBV10-3	TRBJ1-5	CAISESDRSGQPQHF
TRBV5-1	TRBJ2-7	CASSSTGASYEQYF
TRBV7-2	TRBJ2-5	CASSSRQVLETQYF
TRBV5-1	TRBJ2-2	CASSQRGGDTGELFF
TRBV7-2	TRBJ1-5	CASSLANGVQNQPQHF
TRBV18	TRBJ1-2	CASSPYSGSDYGYTF
TRBV7-2	TRBJ2-3	CASSSDRGSDTQYF
TRBV11-2	TRBJ2-1	CASSSSGWENEQFF
TRBV5-6	TRBJ2-5	CASSLGLAGGETQYF
TRBV5-1	TRBJ1-5	CASRAGGMQPQHF
TRBV7-9	TRBJ2-1	CASGGLADYNEQFF
TRBV5-1	TRBJ2-5	CASSLAWTSGGQETQYF